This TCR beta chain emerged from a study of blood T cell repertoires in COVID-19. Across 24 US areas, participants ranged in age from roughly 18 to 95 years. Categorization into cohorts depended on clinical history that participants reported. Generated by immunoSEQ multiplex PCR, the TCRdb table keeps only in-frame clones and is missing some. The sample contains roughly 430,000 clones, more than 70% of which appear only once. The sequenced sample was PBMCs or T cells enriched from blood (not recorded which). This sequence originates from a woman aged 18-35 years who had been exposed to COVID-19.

CDR3 nucleotides: TGTGCCAGCTCATTAACCCAGGGGCTGGGGACTGAAGCTTTCTTT. Its translation is CASSLTQGLGTEAFF. V gene TRBV18 combines with J gene TRBJ1-1; possibly TRBD1 for D (6 bases). Per germline, CDR1 KGHSH and CDR2 LQKENI. The V gene lost 5 bases and the J gene lost 5 bases, with 18 bases spanning the gap. CDR3 size: 15 residues.